The present T cell receptor beta chain was sequenced within a study of T cell repertoires in cytomegalovirus infection. About the study: Indications of both CMV infection and matching HLA type were provided by public TCR beta signatures.

Study-level results: Predominance within the ex vivo response was attributable to HLA-C-restricted CMV-specific TCR beta clonotypes.

The CDR3 spans 17 residues. Germline CDR1 and CDR2: SGHAT and FQNNGV. Trimming removed 5 bases at V and 4 bases at J, with 20 bases between. Comments on this clonotype: Its matching antigen is unknown.

TCRdb analysed the reads with MiXCR anew, one entry per CDR3 protein. The sample records 150,000 to 200,000 distinct CDR3 sequences, roughly 27% being singletons. This chain uses TRBV11-2 with TRBJ2-2; D is ambiguous. The clonotype comes from a human donor in good health (CMV status not recorded). Some clones in this sample may be carry-over from other donors' samples. The sequenced sample was PBMCs. The CDR3 coding sequence is TGTGCCAGCAGCCCTATGATTTTAAGACTTACCACCGGGGAGCTGTTTTTT. This gives the protein CASSPMILRLTTGELFF.